A single sample is the source of the 22 T cell receptor beta chains below, sequenced in a study of T cells in tumors and immune-related adverse events. Clones were sequenced by immunoSEQ multiplex PCR, and TCRdb holds only the in-frame ones, with some missing. The data hold roughly 4,000 clones, with 82% observed a single time. The sequencing here drew on skin tissue, taken from a patient treated with anti-PD-1 therapy. The receptor source for this set is a female donor with metastatic renal cell carcinoma.

The V and J genes are TRBV7-2 and TRBJ2-5, with a tentative D call TRBD1 (6 bases). V was trimmed by 5 bases and J by 4 bases, leaving 17 bases between them. The CDR3 loop spans 15 amino acids. Germline V gene lookup returns CDR1 SGHTA and CDR2 FQGNSA. CDR3 region: CASSGALRRGETQYF. The CDR3 DNA follows: TGTGCCAGCAGCGGGGCCCTCCGCAGGGGAGAGACCCAGTACTTC.

This sequence joins TRBV18 and TRBJ1-2, with a weak D call TRBD1 (5 bases). The V gene lost 5 bases and the J gene lost 6 bases, with 22 bases spanning the gap. The CDR3 loop spans 16 amino acids. The germline CDR1 and CDR2 sequences are KGHSH and LQKENI. CDR3 coding DNA: TGTGCCAGCTCAGAAATCCAGACAGTGACGGGCGATGGCTACACCTTC. This encodes CASSEIQTVTGDGYTF.

In the case of this clone: An end of the junction does not agree with germline; a read error may underlie this. Different DNA sequences within this sample yield the same CDR3. This chain uses TRBV15 with TRBJ2-5; 10 positions match TRBD1. Germline V gene lookup returns CDR1 LNHNV and CDR2 YYDKDF (reference sequence). CDR3 length equals 17 residues. The CDR3 sequence is CATSRGQGTGVAGTQYF. The CDR3 DNA sequence: TGTGCCACTAGCAGAGGCCAGGGGACAGGGGTGGCGGGGACCCAGTACTTC. Complete variable domain (other parts from reference TRBV15 and TRBJ2-5): DAMVIQNPRYQVTQFGKPVTLSCSQTLNHNVMYWYQQKSSQAPKLLFHYYDKDFNNEADTPDNFQSRRPNTSFCFLDIRSPGLGDTAMYLCATSRGQGTGVAGTQYFGPGTRLLVL.

This clone has more than one count but fewer than ten. This CDR3 reads CASSQGQGSNQPQHF. The DNA of the CDR3 is TGCGCCAGCAGCCAAGGACAGGGGAGCAATCAGCCCCAGCATTTT. V gene TRBV4-1 combines with J gene TRBJ1-5, with 8 bases fitting TRBD1. Losses at the gene ends were 1 base for V and 1 base for J; bases not matched to a gene: 0. This CDR3 comprises 15 residues. Germline CDR1 is MGHRA and CDR2 is YSYEKL.

In this sample, this clone turned up once. This CDR3 is CASSLGAVSSYEQYF. The CDR3 nucleotides read TGTGCCAGCAGCTTAGGGGCGGTGAGCTCCTACGAGCAGTACTTC. The gene calls are TRBV11-2 and TRBJ2-7; the D is unclear. The CDR3 sequence is 15 residues long. The germline V gene encodes CDR1 SGHAT and CDR2 FQNNGV. V lost 1 base and J lost 0, with 10 bases in between.

The rearrangement uses TRBV6-5 and TRBJ2-7; D is possibly TRBD1 or TRBD2 (5 bases each). Germline CDR1 and CDR2: MNHEY and SVGAGI. Trimming pared 5 bases from V and 4 bases from J, leaving 12 bases between. CDR3 length: 13 amino acids. The CDR3 reads CASSRGPDYEQYF. DNA for the CDR3: TGTGCCAGCAGTCGGGGACCTGATTACGAGCAGTACTTC.

The V call is TRBV4-2, the J call TRBJ2-5; the D gene is possibly TRBD2 (6 bases). V was clipped by 4 bases and J by 0 bases, with 15 bases between them. This CDR3 has 16 amino acids. Germline V gene sequence: CDR1 LGHNA, CDR2 YNFKEQ. CDR3 region: CASSPVISGYQETQYF. Written as DNA, the CDR3 is TGTGCCAGCAGCCCCGTGATAAGCGGGTACCAAGAGACCCAGTACTTC.

This chain links TRBV10-3 with TRBJ2-7; D is unresolved. V was cut by 9 bases and J by 2 bases, with 11 bases left in between. The CDR3 length is 12 residues. Germline V gene sequence: CDR1 ENHRY, CDR2 SYGVKD. The CDR3 nucleotides are TGTGCCATAGGGCGCCTCCCCTACGAGCAGTACTTC. Protein: CAIGRLPYEQYF.

V usage is TRBV5-1 and J usage is TRBJ2-7; 8 positions match TRBD2. Germline-derived CDR1 and CDR2 are SGHRS and YFSETQ. With 4 bases clipped from V and 5 bases from J, the junction kept 8 bases outside the gene matches. This CDR3 region has 14 residues. The CDR3 DNA follows: TGCGCCAGCAGCCCGGGACTAGTGTCCGACGAGCAGTACTTC. Its protein is CASSPGLVSDEQYF.

The chain employs TRBV7-9 and TRBJ1-1, with D hard to call. The V gene's germline CDR1 is SEHNR and CDR2 FQNEAQ (reference sequence). V lost 5 bases, J lost 5 bases, and 21 bases lay in between. The CDR3 is 16 residues long. DNA for the CDR3: TGTGCCAGCAGCCCCAATATCGGCGGATTATTTACTGAAGCTTTCTTT. It codes for CASSPNIGGLFTEAFF.

The CDR3, as DNA: TGTGCCAGCAGTCCCCCGACAGGTACCTTCTATGGCTACACCTTC. Translation gives CASSPPTGTFYGYTF. This rearrangement joins TRBV28 to TRBJ1-2, with D possibly matching TRBD1 (6 bases). CDR3 length: 15 amino acids. CDR1 is MDHEN, CDR2 SYDVKM, per germline. V gave up 5 bases and J gave up 4 bases, with 17 bases separating them.

The CDR3 here is CAISESSSGQQETQYF. The DNA of the CDR3 is TGTGCCATCAGTGAGTCGTCTAGCGGACAACAAGAGACCCAGTACTTC. The chain has TRBV10-3 and TRBJ2-5, with 7 bases that match TRBD2. This CDR3 is 16 amino acids long. After removal of 0 bases from V and 2 bases from J, the junction contained 6 bases not matched to a gene. Germline values: CDR1 ENHRY, CDR2 SYGVKD.

The chain combines TRBV19 with TRBJ2-1; 7 positions match TRBD2. Per the germline V gene, CDR1 is LNHDA and CDR2 is SQIVND (reference sequence). V lost 7 bases and J lost 5; bases outside the gene matches: 14. The CDR3 length is 16 residues. CDR3 nucleotide sequence: TGTGCCAGTACAAACCCGGGACTACTAGTTGACAATGAGCAGTTCTTC. Protein: CASTNPGLLVDNEQFF.

The CDR3 DNA follows: TGTGCCAGCAGCCCGGGACTAGCAGGTGCGGATACGCAGTATTTT. Encoded protein: CASSPGLAGADTQYF. V usage is TRBV28 and J usage is TRBJ2-3, with TRBD2 matching 9 bases. Germline trimming cut 6 bases from V and 6 bases from J; bases unmatched to any gene: 10. The CDR3 runs 15 residues. Germline V gene data show CDR1 as MDHEN and CDR2 as SYDVKM.

The V call is TRBV21-1, the J call TRBJ2-2. TRBV21-1 is recorded as a pseudogene. The CDR3 consists of 15 residues. The CDR3 loop reads CASSKATPNTGELFF. The CDR3 nucleotides read TGTGCCAGCAGCAAGGCAACTCCGAACACCGGGGAGCTGTTTTTT.

V usage is TRBV10-2 and J usage is TRBJ2-5, with 13 bases aligning to TRBD2. CDR3 size: 15 residues. Germline V gene sequence: CDR1 WSHSY, CDR2 SAAADI. After removal of 8 bases from V and 3 bases from J, the junction contained 6 bases not matched to a gene. The CDR3 region has the DNA TGCGCCAGCGGCGGACTAGCGGGAGTCGAAGAGACCCAGTACTTC. It is translated as CASGGLAGVEETQYF.

This clone was recorded once. The chain uses TRBV11-2 and TRBJ2-1, with D perhaps assigned TRBD1 or TRBD2 (5 bases each). CDR3 size: 16 residues. V was clipped by 6 bases and J by 3 bases, with 18 bases between them. Germline V gene data show CDR1 as SGHAT and CDR2 as FQNNGV. The CDR3 spells CASSPIPGTHYNEQFF. The DNA of the CDR3 is TGTGCCAGCAGTCCGATCCCCGGGACCCACTACAATGAGCAGTTCTTC.

This chain uses TRBV4-1 with TRBJ2-5; TRBD2 is a possible D gene (7 bases). The germline V gene encodes CDR1 MGHRA and CDR2 YSYEKL. V lost 0 bases and J lost 2, with 10 bases in between. The CDR3 covers 15 residues. The CDR3 coding sequence is TGCGCCAGCAGCCAAGAAGGGGGAGGGCAAGAGACCCAGTACTTC. Translating gives CASSQEGGGQETQYF.

The J gene is TRBJ1-2, the V gene TRBV7-2; D is unresolved. From germline, CDR1 is SGHTA and CDR2 FQGNSA. The CDR3 is made up of 15 amino acids. The V end lost 2 bases, the J end lost 5 bases, and 15 bases lay between the germline ends. CDR3 region: CASSLIGGETYGYTF. Written as DNA, the CDR3 is TGTGCCAGCAGCTTAATCGGTGGAGAGACATATGGCTACACCTTC. The complete variable domain, with remaining parts taken from reference TRBV7-2 and TRBJ1-2, reads GAGVSQSPSNKVTEKGKDVELRCDPISGHTALYWYRQSLGQGLEFLIYFQGNSAPDKSGLPSDRFSAERTGGSVSTLTIQRTQQEDSAVYLCASSLIGGETYGYTFGSGTRLTVV.

The V call is TRBV4-1, the J call TRBJ1-2; TRBD1 is a possible D gene (5 bases). V lost 4 bases and J 5 bases, leaving 8 bases between the germline ends. The germline V gene has CDR1 MGHRA and CDR2 YSYEKL. This CDR3 comprises 12 residues. The CDR3 coding sequence is TGCGCCAGCAGCCGCCAGGGTTATGGCTACACCTTC. Its protein is CASSRQGYGYTF.

The chain combines TRBV5-4 with TRBJ2-3; the D call may be TRBD1 or TRBD2 (6 bases each). This CDR3 comprises 15 residues. The germline V and J ends were trimmed by 0 bases and 6 bases, with 14 bases remaining between them. Germline V gene data show CDR1 as SGHNT and CDR2 as YYREEE (reference sequence). This CDR3 is CASSLAGGYGDTQYF. CDR3 coding DNA: TGTGCCAGCAGCTTGGCCGGGGGCTACGGGGATACGCAGTATTTT. The whole variable domain, filled in from reference TRBV5-4 and TRBJ2-3, reads ETGVTQSPTHLIKTRGQQVTLRCSSQSGHNTVSWYQQALGQGPQFIFQYYREEENGRGNFPPRFSGLQFPNYSSELNVNALELDDSALYLCASSLAGGYGDTQYFGPGTRLTVL.

The rearrangement links TRBV6-1 to TRBJ1-3; tentative D call: TRBD1 (6 bases). Germline loops: CDR1 MNHNS, CDR2 SASEGT. The CDR3 is made up of 15 amino acids. V was cut by 4 bases and J by 0 bases, with 10 bases left in between. CDR3 protein: CASSVTGSSGNTIYF. DNA of the CDR3: TGTGCCAGCAGTGTCACAGGGAGCTCTGGAAACACCATATATTTT.